Following are 2 T cell receptor beta chains from one sample sequenced in a study of identical twins. TCRdb itself ran the 5' RACE reads through MiXCR, one entry per CDR3 protein. The sample has about 100,000 distinct CDR3 sequences; just under 6% are singletons. Specimen: memory T cells sorted from blood. The receptors here all came from a woman in her 50s in good health.

The table lists this clonotype with a few counts. J is TRBJ2-1 and V is TRBV6-1; no definite D call. V shed 7 bases and J shed 0 bases, with 10 bases lying between them. Germline CDR1 is MNHNS and CDR2 is SASEGT. The length of the CDR3 is 14 residues. CDR3 nucleotide sequence: TGTGCCAGCAAACCGCTTCTCTCCTACAATGAGCAGTTCTTC. Translated: CASKPLLSYNEQFF.

This clonotype was counted ten times or more. The chain joins TRBV7-9 to TRBJ2-2; TRBD2 aligns across 12 bases. The V and J ends lost 3 bases and 7 bases, in that order; junction bases with no gene match: 6. The CDR3 covers 16 residues. Germline lookup yields CDR1 SEHNR and CDR2 FQNEAQ (reference sequence). Here the CDR3 DNA reads TGTGCCAGCAGCTTTCAGACTAGCGGGAGCGTCGGGGAGCTGTTTTTT. Translating it yields CASSFQTSGSVGELFF.